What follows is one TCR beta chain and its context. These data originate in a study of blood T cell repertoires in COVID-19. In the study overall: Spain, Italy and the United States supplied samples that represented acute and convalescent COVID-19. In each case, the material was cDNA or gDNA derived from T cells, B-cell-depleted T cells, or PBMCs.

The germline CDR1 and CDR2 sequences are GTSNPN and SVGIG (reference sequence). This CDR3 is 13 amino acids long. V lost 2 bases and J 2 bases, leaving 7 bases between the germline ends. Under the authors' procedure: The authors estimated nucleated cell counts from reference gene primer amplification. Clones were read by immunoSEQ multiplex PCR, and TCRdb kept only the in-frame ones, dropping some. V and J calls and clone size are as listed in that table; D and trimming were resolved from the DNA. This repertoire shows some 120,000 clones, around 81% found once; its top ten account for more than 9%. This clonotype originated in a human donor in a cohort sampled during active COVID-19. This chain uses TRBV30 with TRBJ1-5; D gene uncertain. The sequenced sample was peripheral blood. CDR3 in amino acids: CAWSSYGNQPQHF. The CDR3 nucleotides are TGTGCCTGGAGTTCGTATGGCAATCAGCCCCAGCATTTT.